The 23 T cell receptor beta chains below were found in one sample sequenced in a study of blood T cell repertoires in COVID-19. Measured with immunoSEQ multiplex PCR; TCRdb has only the in-frame clones, and not every one. Of approximately 180,000 clones listed, about 79% are singletons. The sequenced material came from peripheral blood. These receptors came from a woman in her 70s with acute or convalescent COVID-19.

The rearrangement links TRBV2 to TRBJ2-7; 8 bases fit TRBD1. V was pared by 4 bases and J by 0 bases, with 5 bases of the junction left unmatched. The length of the CDR3 is 15 residues. CDR1 is SNHLY, CDR2 FYNNEI, per germline. The CDR3 loop is CASSAGTGPSYEQYF. The CDR3 bases are TGTGCCAGCAGTGCCGGGACAGGACCCTCCTACGAGCAGTACTTC.

The V and J genes are TRBV10-1 and TRBJ2-1, with 7 bases fitting TRBD2. Germline V gene data show CDR1 as WNHNN and CDR2 as SYGVQD (reference sequence). After removal of 4 bases from V and 2 bases from J, the junction contained 5 bases not matched to a gene. This CDR3 has 15 residues. The CDR3 region is CASSGPAGTYNEQFF. DNA for the CDR3: TGCGCCAGCAGTGGCCCAGCGGGAACCTACAATGAGCAGTTCTTC.

This chain links TRBV11-3 with TRBJ2-7; the match to TRBD2 covers 8 bases. Losses at the gene ends were 3 bases for V and 5 bases for J; bases not matched to a gene: 3. The CDR3 has 13 amino acids. Germline loops: CDR1 SGHNT, CDR2 YENEEA. The CDR3: CASSFSGRNEQYF. As DNA, the CDR3 is TGTGCCAGCAGCTTCAGCGGGAGAAACGAGCAGTACTTC. The full variable domain, with the rest looked up from reference TRBV11-3 and TRBJ2-7, is EAGVVQSPRYKIIEKKQPVAFWCNPISGHNTLYWYLQNLGQGPELLIRYENEEAVDDSQLPKDRFSAERLKGVDSTLKIQPAELGDSAVYLCASSFSGRNEQYFGPGTRLTVT.

Only a few counts were recorded for this clone. The rearrangement links TRBV6-6 to TRBJ1-5, with D hard to call. The germline V gene has CDR1 MNHNY and CDR2 SVGAGI (reference sequence). This CDR3 contains 13 residues. V gave up 3 bases and J gave up 7 bases, with 10 bases separating them. In DNA form, the CDR3 reads TGTGCCAGCAGTTATATCGCAGGACAGCCCCAGCATTTT. It codes for CASSYIAGQPQHF.

V usage is TRBV28 and J usage is TRBJ2-3; tentatively, D is TRBD1 (5 bases). CDR1 is MDHEN and CDR2 is SYDVKM in the germline V gene. CDR3 length: 15 residues. Trimming removed 5 bases at V and 2 bases at J, with 14 bases between. The CDR3 reads CASSTLDSTTDTQYF. For the CDR3, the DNA is TGTGCCAGCAGTACCTTAGACAGCACCACAGATACGCAGTATTTT.

Here the CDR3 reads CASTEDQAGRYEQYF. The DNA for the CDR3 is TGTGCCAGCACGGAAGATCAAGCAGGCCGCTACGAGCAGTACTTC. The chain carries TRBV2 and TRBJ2-7; D unresolved. This CDR3 contains 15 residues. CDR1 is SNHLY, CDR2 FYNNEI, per germline. V lost 7 bases and J lost 3, with 19 bases in between.

This clone was seen more than once but under ten times. The chain carries TRBV4-1 and TRBJ1-5, with D perhaps TRBD1 (6 bases). Germline-derived CDR1 and CDR2 are MGHRA and YSYEKL. The CDR3 consists of 15 residues. V lost 5 bases, J lost 0 bases, and 11 bases lay in between. CDR3 sequence: CASSTDSHSNQPQHF. The DNA for the CDR3 is TGCGCCAGCAGCACGGACAGCCATAGCAATCAGCCCCAGCATTTT.

The chain joins TRBV19 to TRBJ1-2; D might be TRBD1 (6 bases). The CDR3 runs to 15 residues. The germline V gene has CDR1 LNHDA and CDR2 SQIVND (reference sequence). Trimming took 3 bases from V and 6 from J, leaving 17 bases between them. The CDR3 bases are TGTGCCAGTAGTATTACTGAGGGGGATACGGATGGCTACACCTTC. Translation gives CASSITEGDTDGYTF.

The rearrangement links TRBV30 to TRBJ1-5; D ambiguous. There are 14 residues in the CDR3. CDR1 is GTSNPN and CDR2 is SVGIG in the germline V gene (reference sequence). Trimming took off 0 bases at V and 0 bases at J, with 6 bases between the two ends. In nucleotides, the CDR3 is TGTGCCTGGAGTGTACTGCATAGCAATCAGCCCCAGCATTTT. It translates to CAWSVLHSNQPQHF.

The rearrangement uses TRBV6-5 and TRBJ1-2; D possibly corresponds to TRBD1 (6 bases). There are 11 residues in the CDR3. V was shortened by 7 bases and J by 7 bases, with 10 bases between the two germline ends. Germline-derived CDR1 and CDR2 are MNHEY and SVGAGI. The CDR3: CASNSRGGYTF. DNA for the CDR3: TGTGCCAGCAACAGCAGGGGTGGCTACACCTTC.

This sequence joins TRBV29-1 and TRBJ2-7; the D is unclear. The CDR3 has 12 amino acids. The V gene's germline CDR1 is SQVTM and CDR2 ANQGSEA. The ends were cut back, 1 base at V and 7 bases at J, with 11 bases in the middle. CDR3 in amino acids: CSVEVVAGEQYF. DNA of the CDR3: TGCAGCGTTGAAGTCGTGGCCGGGGAGCAGTACTTC.

The chain recombines TRBV25-1 with TRBJ2-7; D is uncertain. The CDR3 length is 15 residues. Deletions cut 2 bases from V and 0 bases from J, with 11 bases between. Germline V gene lookup returns CDR1 MGHDK and CDR2 SYGVNS. The CDR3, as DNA: TGTGCCAGCAGTGAACCCGGGTTTTACTCCTACGAGCAGTACTTC. This gives the protein CASSEPGFYSYEQYF.

Worth noting for this clone: The sample has other DNA sequences that encode this CDR3 too. V and J are TRBV2 and TRBJ2-1; 9 nucleotides agree with TRBD1. After removal of 6 bases from V and 1 base from J, the junction contained 4 bases not matched to a gene. CDR1 SNHLY and CDR2 FYNNEI come from the germline V gene. This CDR3 is 15 amino acids long. DNA for the CDR3: TGTGCCAGCAGGACCGGGACAGGGTCCTACAATGAGCAGTTCTTC. The encoded protein is CASRTGTGSYNEQFF.

The chain uses TRBV2 and TRBJ1-5; 9 bases agree with TRBD1. Germline V gives CDR1 SNHLY, CDR2 FYNNEI. This CDR3 region has 15 residues. Unmatched junction bases numbered 9, after V lost 6 bases and J lost 6 bases. CDR3 region: CASRGGTGLIQPQHF. The CDR3 DNA reads as TGTGCCAGCAGGGGAGGGACAGGGCTAATTCAGCCCCAGCATTTT.

CDR3: CASSPRKAGSSYNEQFF. CDR3 DNA: TGTGCCAGCTCACCGCGGAAAGCGGGGAGCTCCTACAATGAGCAGTTCTTC. The chain recombines TRBV18 with TRBJ2-1; 7 positions match TRBD2. V gave up 3 bases and J gave up 0 bases; unmatched junction bases: 8. The CDR3 is made up of 17 amino acids. Germline V gene sequence: CDR1 KGHSH, CDR2 LQKENI.

Only one count was recorded for this clone. The gene calls are TRBV9 and TRBJ2-7, with 10 positions matching TRBD2. The germline V gene has CDR1 SGDLS and CDR2 YYNGEE. Germline trimming cut 0 bases from V and 4 bases from J; bases unmatched to any gene: 7. The CDR3 consists of 16 residues. The CDR3 DNA follows: TGTGCCAGCAGCGTAGGTCCTAGCGGGGGCTTTTACGAGCAGTACTTC. This codes for CASSVGPSGGFYEQYF.

The chain is built from TRBV12-5 and TRBJ2-2, with 9 nucleotides matching TRBD2. J gave up 6 bases and V 2 bases, and 10 bases lay outside the gene matches. CDR3 length: 17 amino acids. The V gene's germline CDR1 is LGHNT and CDR2 FRNRAP. The CDR3 nucleotides read TGTGCTAGTGGTTTGCCAAAAGGCGGGAGGGCCTCCGGGGAGCTGTTTTTT. It translates to CASGLPKGGRASGELFF.

The chain recombines TRBV5-1 with TRBJ2-7; 11 bases fit TRBD2. This CDR3 spans 16 amino acids. Per the germline V gene, CDR1 is SGHRS and CDR2 is YFSETQ. J lost 7 bases, V lost 3 bases, and 12 bases had no gene match. The CDR3 DNA reads TGCGCCAGCAGCTCCGGGACTAGCGGACCGATGAGAGAGCAGTACTTC. This translates into CASSSGTSGPMREQYF.

V usage is TRBV6-5 and J usage is TRBJ1-1, with D possibly being TRBD1 (5 bases). CDR3 length: 13 residues. The ends were cut back, 7 bases at V and 4 bases at J, with 13 bases in the middle. In germline, CDR1 is MNHEY, CDR2 SVGAGI. The CDR3 region has the DNA TGTGCCAGCATGCCGGGGGGAGCCACTGAAGCTTTCTTT. Its translation: CASMPGGATEAFF.

The rearrangement joins TRBV2 to TRBJ2-7; TRBD2 matches 7 bases. In germline, CDR1 is SNHLY, CDR2 FYNNEI. The CDR3 contains 16 residues. J was trimmed by 0 bases and V by 0 bases; bases with no gene match: 5. The CDR3 sequence: CASSEALGGSSYEQYF. DNA of the CDR3: TGTGCCAGCAGTGAAGCGCTCGGGGGGAGCTCCTACGAGCAGTACTTC. The full variable domain, its missing parts supplied by reference TRBV2 and TRBJ2-7, is EPEVTQTPSHQVTQMGQEVILRCVPISNHLYFYWYRQILGQKVEFLVSFYNNEISEKSEIFDDQFSVERPDGSNFTLKIRSTKLEDSAMYFCASSEALGGSSYEQYFGPGTRLTVT.

The V call is TRBV19, the J call TRBJ1-1; D possibly corresponds to TRBD1 (6 bases). This CDR3 comprises 15 residues. Germline CDR1 and CDR2: LNHDA and SQIVND (reference sequence). The V end lost 5 bases, the J end lost 5 bases, and 18 bases lay between the germline ends. This CDR3 reads CASSPQGGTGTEAFF. CDR3 nucleotide sequence: TGTGCCAGTAGTCCACAGGGTGGGACGGGGACTGAAGCTTTCTTT.

This clone was detected a few times. The V call is TRBV5-3, the J call TRBJ1-2; 7 bases map to TRBD1. TRBV5-3 is assigned to the ORF class and has an uncertain function. Unmatched junction bases numbered 13, after V lost 4 bases and J lost 4 bases. This CDR3 has 16 amino acids. In DNA, the CDR3 is TGTGCCAGAAGCCCTCTACAGGGGTTCTTATTCTATGGCTACACCTTC. As protein: CARSPLQGFLFYGYTF.

Remarks on this clone: The sample contains more than one DNA sequence encoding this CDR3. This rearrangement joins TRBV5-1 to TRBJ1-6; 8 nucleotides agree with TRBD1. The germline V gene encodes CDR1 SGHRS and CDR2 YFSETQ. J gave up 9 bases and V 4 bases, and 3 bases lay outside the gene matches. CDR3 length: 13 residues. CDR3 DNA sequence: TGCGCCAGCAGCCTACAGGGGGGTTCACCCCTCCACTTT. Amino acids: CASSLQGGSPLHF.